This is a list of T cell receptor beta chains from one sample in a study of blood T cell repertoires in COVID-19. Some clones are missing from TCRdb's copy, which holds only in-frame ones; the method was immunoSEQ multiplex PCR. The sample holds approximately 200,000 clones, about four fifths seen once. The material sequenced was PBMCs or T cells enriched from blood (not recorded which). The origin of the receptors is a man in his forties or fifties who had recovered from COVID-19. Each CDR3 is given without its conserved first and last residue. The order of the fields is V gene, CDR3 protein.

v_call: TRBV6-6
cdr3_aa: ASSGQGTNTGELF

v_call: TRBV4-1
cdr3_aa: ASSQLGRGRQF

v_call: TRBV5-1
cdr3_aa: ASSFSDRGRETQY

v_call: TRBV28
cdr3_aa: ASSLVGISNQPQH

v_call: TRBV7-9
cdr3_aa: ASSLGRGGVLYEQY

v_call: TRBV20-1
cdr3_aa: SASVAGGDQPQH

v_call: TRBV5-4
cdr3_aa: ASSLAGGGYT

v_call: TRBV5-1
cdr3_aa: ASARESYNSPLH

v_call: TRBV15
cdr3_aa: ATTTGTDQPQH

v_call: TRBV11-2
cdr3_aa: ASSSPSGKRGPDTQY

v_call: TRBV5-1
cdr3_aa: ASSLVTSGVETQY

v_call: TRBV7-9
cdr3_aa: ASSLGRQNDYGYT

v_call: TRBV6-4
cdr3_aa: ASSDSVAGGSTQY

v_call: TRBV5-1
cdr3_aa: ASSINGGKTDTQY

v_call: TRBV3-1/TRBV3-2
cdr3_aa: ASSHLRGGSQETQY

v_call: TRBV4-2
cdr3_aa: ASSHSGGDSNEQF

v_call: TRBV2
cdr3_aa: ASSDYPRDRAWTNTEAF

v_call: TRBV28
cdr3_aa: ASSRGRGRVQPQH

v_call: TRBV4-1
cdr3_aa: ASSQERGQLSGNTIY

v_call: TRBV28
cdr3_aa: ASSRLLGTGDSAQY

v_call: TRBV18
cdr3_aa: ASSRGQGRTEAF

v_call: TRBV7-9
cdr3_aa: ASSTTRDSGVYGELF

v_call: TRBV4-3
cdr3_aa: ASSQDLPSLNSPLH

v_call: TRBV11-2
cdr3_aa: ASSSRGGGLGEAF

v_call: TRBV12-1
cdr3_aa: ASSFARGDYGYT

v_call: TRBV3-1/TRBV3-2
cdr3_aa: ASSQDGGNQPQH